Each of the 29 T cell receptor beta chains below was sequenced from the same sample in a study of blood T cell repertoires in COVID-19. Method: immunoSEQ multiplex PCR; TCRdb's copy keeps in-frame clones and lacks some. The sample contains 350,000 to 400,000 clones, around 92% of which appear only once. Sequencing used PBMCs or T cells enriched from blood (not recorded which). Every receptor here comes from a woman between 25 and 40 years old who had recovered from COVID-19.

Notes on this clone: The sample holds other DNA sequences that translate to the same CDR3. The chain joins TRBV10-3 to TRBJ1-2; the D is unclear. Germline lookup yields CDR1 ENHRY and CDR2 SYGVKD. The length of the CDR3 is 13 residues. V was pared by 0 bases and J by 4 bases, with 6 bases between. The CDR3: CAISESRGYGYTF. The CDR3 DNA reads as TGTGCCATCAGTGAGTCGCGAGGCTATGGCTACACCTTC.

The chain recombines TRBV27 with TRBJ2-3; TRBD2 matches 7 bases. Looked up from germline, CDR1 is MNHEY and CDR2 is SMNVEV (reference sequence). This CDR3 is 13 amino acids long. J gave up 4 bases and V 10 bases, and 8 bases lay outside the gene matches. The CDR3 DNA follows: TGTGCCACAGGACTAGATAGGCCAGATACGCAGTATTTT. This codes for CATGLDRPDTQYF.

In DNA form, the CDR3 reads TGCGCCAGCAGAGGGGGGGAGGATACTGAAGCTTTCTTT. Translated, it gives CASRGGEDTEAFF. This chain connects TRBV10-1 to TRBJ1-1, with D possibly being TRBD1 (6 bases). The CDR3 contains 13 residues. The germline gives CDR1 WNHNN, CDR2 SYGVQD (reference sequence). The ends were cut back, 6 bases at V and 5 bases at J, with 13 bases in the middle.

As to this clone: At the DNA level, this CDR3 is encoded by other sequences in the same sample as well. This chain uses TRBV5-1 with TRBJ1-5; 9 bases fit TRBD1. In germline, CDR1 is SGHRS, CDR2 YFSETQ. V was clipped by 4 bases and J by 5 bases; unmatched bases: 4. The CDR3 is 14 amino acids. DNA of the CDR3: TGCGCCAGCAGCCGTACAGGGGGCGATCAGCCCCAGCATTTT. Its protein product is CASSRTGGDQPQHF.

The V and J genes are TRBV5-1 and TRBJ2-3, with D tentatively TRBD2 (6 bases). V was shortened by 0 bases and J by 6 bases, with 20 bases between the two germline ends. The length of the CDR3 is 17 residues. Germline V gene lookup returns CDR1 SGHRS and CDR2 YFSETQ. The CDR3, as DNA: TGCGCCAGCAGCTTGGCCGGAGGCGGGACCTCAAGGGATACGCAGTATTTT. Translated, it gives CASSLAGGGTSRDTQYF.

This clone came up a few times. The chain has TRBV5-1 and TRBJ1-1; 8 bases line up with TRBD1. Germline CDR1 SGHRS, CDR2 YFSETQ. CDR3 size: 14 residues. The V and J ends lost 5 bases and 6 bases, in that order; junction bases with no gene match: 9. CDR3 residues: CASSSGQGISEAFF. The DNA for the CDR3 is TGCGCCAGCAGTTCCGGACAGGGAATCTCTGAAGCTTTCTTT.

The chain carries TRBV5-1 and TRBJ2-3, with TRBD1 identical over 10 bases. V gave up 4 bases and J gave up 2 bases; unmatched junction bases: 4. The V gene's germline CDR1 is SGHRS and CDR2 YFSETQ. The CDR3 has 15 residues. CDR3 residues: CASSKTGGYTDTQYF. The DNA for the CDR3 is TGCGCCAGCAGCAAGACAGGGGGCTACACAGATACGCAGTATTTT. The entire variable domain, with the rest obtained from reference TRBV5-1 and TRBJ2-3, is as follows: KAGVTQTPRYLIKTRGQQVTLSCSPISGHRSVSWYQQTPGQGLQFLFEYFSETQRNKGNFPGRFSGRQFSNSRSEMNVSTLELGDSALYLCASSKTGGYTDTQYFGPGTRLTVL.

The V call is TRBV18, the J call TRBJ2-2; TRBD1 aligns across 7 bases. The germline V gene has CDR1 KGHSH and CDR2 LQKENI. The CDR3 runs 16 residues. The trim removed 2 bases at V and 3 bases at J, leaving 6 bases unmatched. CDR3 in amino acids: CASSPFTGVDTGELFF. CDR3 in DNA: TGTGCCAGCTCACCATTCACAGGGGTAGACACCGGGGAGCTGTTTTTT.

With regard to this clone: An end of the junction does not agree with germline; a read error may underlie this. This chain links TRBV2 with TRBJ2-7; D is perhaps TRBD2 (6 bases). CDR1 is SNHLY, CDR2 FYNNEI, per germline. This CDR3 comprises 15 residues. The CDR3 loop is CASREGRTTALEQYF. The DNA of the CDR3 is TGTGCCAGCAGGGAAGGACGGACTACGGCCTTAGAGCAGTACTTC.

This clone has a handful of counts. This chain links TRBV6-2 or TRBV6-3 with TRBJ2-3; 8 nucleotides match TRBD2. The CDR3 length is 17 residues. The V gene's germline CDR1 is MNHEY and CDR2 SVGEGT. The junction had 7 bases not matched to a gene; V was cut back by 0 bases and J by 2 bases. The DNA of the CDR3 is TGTGCCAGCAGTTACTCGTCCAGCGGGAGTATCACAGATACGCAGTATTTT. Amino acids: CASSYSSSGSITDTQYF.

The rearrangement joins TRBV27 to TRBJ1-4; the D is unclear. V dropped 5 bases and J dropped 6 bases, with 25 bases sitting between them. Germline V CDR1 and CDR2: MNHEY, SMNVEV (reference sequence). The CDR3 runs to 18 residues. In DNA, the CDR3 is TGTGCCAGCAGTGCGATACCCCCGGAGGCGTCAGGACATGAAAAACTGTTTTTT. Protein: CASSAIPPEASGHEKLFF.

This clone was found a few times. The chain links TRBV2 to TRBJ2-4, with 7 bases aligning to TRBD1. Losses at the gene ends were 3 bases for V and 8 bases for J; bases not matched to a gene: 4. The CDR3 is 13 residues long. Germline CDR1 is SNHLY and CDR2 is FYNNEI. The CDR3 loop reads CASSEGQSDIQYF. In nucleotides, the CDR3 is TGTGCCAGCAGTGAGGGACAGTCGGACATTCAGTACTTC.

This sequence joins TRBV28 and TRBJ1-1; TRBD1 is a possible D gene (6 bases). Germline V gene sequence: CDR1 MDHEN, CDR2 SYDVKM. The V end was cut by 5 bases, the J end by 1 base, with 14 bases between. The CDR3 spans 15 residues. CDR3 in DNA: TGTGCCAGCAGTCTTCCTGACAGGACGAACACTGAAGCTTTCTTT. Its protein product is CASSLPDRTNTEAFF.

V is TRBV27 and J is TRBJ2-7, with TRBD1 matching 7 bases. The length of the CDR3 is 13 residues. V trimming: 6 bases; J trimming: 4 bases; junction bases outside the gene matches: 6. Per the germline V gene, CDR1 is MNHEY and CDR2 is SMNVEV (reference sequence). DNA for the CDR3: TGTGCCAGCAGCCACAGGGGCCCGTACGAGCAGTACTTC. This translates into CASSHRGPYEQYF.

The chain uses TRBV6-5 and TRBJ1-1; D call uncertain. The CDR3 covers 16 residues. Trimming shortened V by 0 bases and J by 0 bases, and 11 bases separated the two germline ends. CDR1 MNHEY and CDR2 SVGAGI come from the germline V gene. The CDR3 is CASSYSPDTVNTEAFF. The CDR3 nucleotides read TGTGCCAGCAGTTACTCCCCTGACACGGTGAACACTGAAGCTTTCTTT.

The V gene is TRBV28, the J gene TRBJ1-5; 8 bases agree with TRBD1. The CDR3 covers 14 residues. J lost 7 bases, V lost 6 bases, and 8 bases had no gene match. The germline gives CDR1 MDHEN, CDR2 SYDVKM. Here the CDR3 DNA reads TGTGCCAGCAGCCCTACAGGGGGGCACCAGCCCCAGCATTTT. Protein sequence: CASSPTGGHQPQHF.

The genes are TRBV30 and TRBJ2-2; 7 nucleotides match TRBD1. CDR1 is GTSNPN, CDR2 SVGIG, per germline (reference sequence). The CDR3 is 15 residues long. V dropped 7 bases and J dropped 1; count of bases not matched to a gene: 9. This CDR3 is CAYPLRQGNTGELFF. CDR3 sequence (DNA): TGTGCCTACCCCCTTAGACAGGGGAACACCGGGGAGCTGTTTTTT.

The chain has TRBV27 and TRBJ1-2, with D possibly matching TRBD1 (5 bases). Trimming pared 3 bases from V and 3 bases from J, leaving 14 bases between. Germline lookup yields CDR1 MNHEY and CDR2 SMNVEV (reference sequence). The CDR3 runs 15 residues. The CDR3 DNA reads TGTGCCAGCAGTTTTGCCTCTCGGGGGTACTATGGCTACACCTTC. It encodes CASSFASRGYYGYTF.

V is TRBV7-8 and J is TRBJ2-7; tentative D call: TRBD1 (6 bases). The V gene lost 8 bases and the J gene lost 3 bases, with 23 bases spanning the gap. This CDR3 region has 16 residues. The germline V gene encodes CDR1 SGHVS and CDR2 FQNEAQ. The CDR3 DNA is TGTGCCAGCGCTGGACCTCGGACAGTTATACTCTACGAGCAGTACTTC. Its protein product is CASAGPRTVILYEQYF. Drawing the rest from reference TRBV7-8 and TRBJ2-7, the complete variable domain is GAGVSQSPRYKVAKRGQDVALRCDPISGHVSLFWYQQALGQGPEFLTYFQNEAQLDKSGLPSDRFFAERPEGSVSTLKIQRTQQEDSAVYLCASAGPRTVILYEQYFGPGTRLTVT.

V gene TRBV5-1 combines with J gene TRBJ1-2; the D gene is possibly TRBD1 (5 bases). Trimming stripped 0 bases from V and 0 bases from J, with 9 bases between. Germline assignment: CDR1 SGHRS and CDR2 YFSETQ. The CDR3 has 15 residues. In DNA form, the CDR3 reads TGCGCCAGCAGCTTGGAGGGGAGGACTAACTATGGCTACACCTTC. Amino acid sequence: CASSLEGRTNYGYTF.

The CDR3 bases are TGTGCCTGGAGTGTTGTACTCGTAGGGGGCGAAAACATTCAGTACTTC. Encoded protein: CAWSVVLVGGENIQYF. J is TRBJ2-4 and V is TRBV30; 7 bases align to TRBD1. CDR3 size: 16 residues. Trimming at V came to 0 bases and at J to 5 bases, leaving 10 bases not matched to a gene. The germline V gene encodes CDR1 GTSNPN and CDR2 SVGIG (reference sequence).

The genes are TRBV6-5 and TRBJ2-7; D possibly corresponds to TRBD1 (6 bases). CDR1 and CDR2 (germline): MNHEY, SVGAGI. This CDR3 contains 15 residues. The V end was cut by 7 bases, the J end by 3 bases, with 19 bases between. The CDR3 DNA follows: TGTGCCAGCACCTCAGGGGCGTGGGGGAGCTACGAGCAGTACTTC. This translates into CASTSGAWGSYEQYF.

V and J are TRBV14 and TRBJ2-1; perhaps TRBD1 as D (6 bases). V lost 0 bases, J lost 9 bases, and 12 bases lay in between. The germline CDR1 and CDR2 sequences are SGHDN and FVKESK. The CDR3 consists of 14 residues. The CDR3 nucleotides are TGTGCCAGCAGCCAAGATAGGACAGAGGGTGAGCAGTTCTTC. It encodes CASSQDRTEGEQFF.

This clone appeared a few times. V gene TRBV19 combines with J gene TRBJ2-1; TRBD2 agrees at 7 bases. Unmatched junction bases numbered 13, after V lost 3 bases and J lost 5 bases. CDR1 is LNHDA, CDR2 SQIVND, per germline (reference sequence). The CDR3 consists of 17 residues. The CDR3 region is CASSILHRDYTNNEQFF. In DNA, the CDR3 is TGTGCCAGTAGTATTCTACACCGGGACTACACAAACAATGAGCAGTTCTTC. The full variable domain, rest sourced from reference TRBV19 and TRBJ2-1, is DGGITQSPKYLFRKEGQNVTLSCEQNLNHDAMYWYRQDPGQGLRLIYYSQIVNDFQKGDIAEGYSVSREKKESFPLTVTSAQKNPTAFYLCASSILHRDYTNNEQFFGPGTRLTVL.

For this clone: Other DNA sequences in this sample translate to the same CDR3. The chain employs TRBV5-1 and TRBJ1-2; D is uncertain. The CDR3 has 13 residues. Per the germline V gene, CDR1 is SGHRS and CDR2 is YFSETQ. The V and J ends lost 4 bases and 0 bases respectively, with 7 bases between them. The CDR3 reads CASSPTANYGYTF. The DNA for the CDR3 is TGCGCCAGCAGCCCCACAGCTAACTATGGCTACACCTTC.

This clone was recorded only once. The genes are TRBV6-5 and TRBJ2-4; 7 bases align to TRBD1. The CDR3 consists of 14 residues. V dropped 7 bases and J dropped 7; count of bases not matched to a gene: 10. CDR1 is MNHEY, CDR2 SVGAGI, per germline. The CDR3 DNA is TGTGCCAGCAACCCCACCAGGGGGTCGAACATTCAGTACTTC. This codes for CASNPTRGSNIQYF.

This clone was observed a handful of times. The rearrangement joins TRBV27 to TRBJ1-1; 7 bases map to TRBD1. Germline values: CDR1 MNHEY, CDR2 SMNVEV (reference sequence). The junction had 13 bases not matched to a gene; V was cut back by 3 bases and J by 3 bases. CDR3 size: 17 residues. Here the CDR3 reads CASSFHRQGRGDTEAFF. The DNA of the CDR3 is TGTGCCAGCAGTTTCCACCGACAGGGACGCGGTGACACTGAAGCTTTCTTT.

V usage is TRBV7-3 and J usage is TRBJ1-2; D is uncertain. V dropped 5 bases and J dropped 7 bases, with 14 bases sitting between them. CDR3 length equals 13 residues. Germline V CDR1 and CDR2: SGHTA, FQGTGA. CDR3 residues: CASSPTGLAGYTF. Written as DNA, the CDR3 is TGTGCCAGCAGCCCAACTGGTCTAGCTGGCTACACCTTC. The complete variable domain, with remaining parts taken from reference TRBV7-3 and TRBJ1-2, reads GAGVSQTPSNKVTEKGKYVELRCDPISGHTALYWYRQSLGQGPEFLIYFQGTGAADDSGLPNDRFFAVRPEGSVSTLKIQRTERGDSAVYLCASSPTGLAGYTFGSGTRLTVV.

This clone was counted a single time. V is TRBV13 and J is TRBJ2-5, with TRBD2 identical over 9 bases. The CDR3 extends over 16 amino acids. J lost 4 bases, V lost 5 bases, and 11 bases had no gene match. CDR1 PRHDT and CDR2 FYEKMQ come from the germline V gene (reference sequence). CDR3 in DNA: TGTGCCAGCAGCCCCTCGAGCGGGGGGATCGGAGAGACCCAGTACTTC. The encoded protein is CASSPSSGGIGETQYF.